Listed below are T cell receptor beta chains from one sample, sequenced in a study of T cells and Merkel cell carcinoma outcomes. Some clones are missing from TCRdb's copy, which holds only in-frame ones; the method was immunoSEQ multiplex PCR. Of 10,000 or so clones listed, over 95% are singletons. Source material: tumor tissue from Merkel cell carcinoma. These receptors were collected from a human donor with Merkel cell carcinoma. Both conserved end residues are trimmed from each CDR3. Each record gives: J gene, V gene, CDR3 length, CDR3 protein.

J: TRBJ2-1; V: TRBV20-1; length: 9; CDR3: SARALVTQF
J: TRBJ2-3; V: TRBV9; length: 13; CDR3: ASSATGTHTDTQY
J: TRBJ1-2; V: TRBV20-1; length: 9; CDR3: SASPSYGYT
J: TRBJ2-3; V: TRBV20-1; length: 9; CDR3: SAPRVDTQY
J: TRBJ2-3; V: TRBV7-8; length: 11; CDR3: ASSGLSKDTQY
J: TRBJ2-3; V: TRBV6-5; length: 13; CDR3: ASSYVSGGTDTQY
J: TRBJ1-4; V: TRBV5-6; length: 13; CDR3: ASSLLGQGNEKLF
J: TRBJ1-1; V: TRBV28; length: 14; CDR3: ASSVDRGRMNTEAF
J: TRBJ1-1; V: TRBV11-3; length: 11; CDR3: ASSLSGNTEAF
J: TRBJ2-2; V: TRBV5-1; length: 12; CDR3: ASSLLTNTGELF
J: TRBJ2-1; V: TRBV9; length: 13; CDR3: ASSVTSGSYNEQF
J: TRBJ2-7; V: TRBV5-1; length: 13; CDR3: ASSAGVPTSYEQY
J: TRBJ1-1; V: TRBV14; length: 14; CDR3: ASSPWVSRMNTEAF
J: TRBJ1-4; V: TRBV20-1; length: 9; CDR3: SARSLEKLF
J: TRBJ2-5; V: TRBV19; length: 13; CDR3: ASNRDGTGGETQY
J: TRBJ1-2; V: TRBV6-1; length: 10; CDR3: ASSERVRGYT
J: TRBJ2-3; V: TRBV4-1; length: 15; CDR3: ASSQDLAGGTSNTQY
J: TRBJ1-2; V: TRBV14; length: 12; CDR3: ASSQGWLLYGYT
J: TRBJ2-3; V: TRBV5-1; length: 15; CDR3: ASSLRLAGTSTDTQY
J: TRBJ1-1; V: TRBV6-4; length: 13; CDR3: ASSVTGGTNTEAF
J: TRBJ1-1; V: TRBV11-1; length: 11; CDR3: ASSFGGGTEAF
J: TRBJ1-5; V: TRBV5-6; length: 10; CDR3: ASSLQNQPQH
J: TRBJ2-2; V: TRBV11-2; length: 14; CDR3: ASSPPGTTNTGELF
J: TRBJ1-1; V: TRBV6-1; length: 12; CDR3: ASSERQGRTEAF
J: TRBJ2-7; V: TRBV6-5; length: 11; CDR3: ASSFQGGDEQY
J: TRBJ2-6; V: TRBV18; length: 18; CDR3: ASSPFGKTGIVSGANVLT
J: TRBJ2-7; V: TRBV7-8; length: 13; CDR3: ASSLPRTQAYEQY
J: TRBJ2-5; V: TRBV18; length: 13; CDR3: ASSPPTSGTVTQY
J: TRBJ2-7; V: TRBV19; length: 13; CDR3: ASSRVTSGRNKQY
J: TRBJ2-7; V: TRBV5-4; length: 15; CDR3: ASSHGQGLTTSYEQY
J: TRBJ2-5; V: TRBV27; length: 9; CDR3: ASSYRETQY
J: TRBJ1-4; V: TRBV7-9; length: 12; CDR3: ASSKGQGDEKLF
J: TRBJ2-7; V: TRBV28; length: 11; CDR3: ASNTNVSYEQY
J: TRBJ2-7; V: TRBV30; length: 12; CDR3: AWSGRVFVYEQY
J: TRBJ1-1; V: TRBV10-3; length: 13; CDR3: AIKLGGDRNTEAF
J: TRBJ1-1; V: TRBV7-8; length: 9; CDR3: ASSRGGVAF
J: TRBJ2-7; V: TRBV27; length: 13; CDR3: ASSQRLAGVREQY
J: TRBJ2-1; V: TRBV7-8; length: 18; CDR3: ASSPLYGTSGSLSYNEQF
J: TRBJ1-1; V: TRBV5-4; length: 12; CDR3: ASTLGRANTEAF
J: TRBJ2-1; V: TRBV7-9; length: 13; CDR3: ASSLTGGPYNEQF
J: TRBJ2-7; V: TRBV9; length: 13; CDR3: ASSATGTGNYEQY
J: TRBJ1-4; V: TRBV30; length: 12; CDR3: AWSVAGPGEKLF
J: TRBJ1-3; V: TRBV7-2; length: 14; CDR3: ASSFQPGQSGNTIY
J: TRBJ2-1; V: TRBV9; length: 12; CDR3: ASSVEREAEEQF
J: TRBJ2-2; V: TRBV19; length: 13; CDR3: ASWTGSRATGELF
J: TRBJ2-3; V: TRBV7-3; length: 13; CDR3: ASSPMGTATDTQY
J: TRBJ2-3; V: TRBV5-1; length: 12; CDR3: ASSLTGGSDTQY
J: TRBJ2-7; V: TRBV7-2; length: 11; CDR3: ASAQEASYEQY